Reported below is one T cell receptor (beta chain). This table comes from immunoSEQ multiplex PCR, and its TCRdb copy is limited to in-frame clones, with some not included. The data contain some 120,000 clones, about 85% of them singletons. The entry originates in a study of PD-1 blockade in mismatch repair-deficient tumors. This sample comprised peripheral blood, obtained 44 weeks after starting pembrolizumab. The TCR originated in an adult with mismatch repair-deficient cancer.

CDR3 sequence (DNA): TGTGCCAGCTCACCGAATAGCGGGAGCCCCTACGAGCAGTACTTC. Translated: CASSPNSGSPYEQYF. The chain couples TRBV18 to TRBJ2-7; TRBD2 matches at 9 bases. CDR3 length equals 15 residues. V was clipped by 3 bases and J by 2 bases; unmatched bases: 5. Germline assignment: CDR1 KGHSH and CDR2 LQKENI.